The 23 T cell receptor beta chains presented below share a single source sample, sequenced in a study of T cell responses to AZD1222 COVID-19 vaccine. TCRdb's table, derived via immunoSEQ multiplex PCR, lists solely in-frame clones and lacks some. The sample has more than 150,000 clones, almost 95% seen once. The starting material was peripheral blood, obtained on day 0 of AZD1222 vaccination. Source of these receptors: an adult in good health.

As concerns this clone: The sample carries other DNA sequences with the same CDR3. The rearrangement links TRBV18 to TRBJ2-2; D may be TRBD1 (6 bases). Germline CDR1 KGHSH, CDR2 LQKENI. Trimming cost V 0 bases and J 3 bases, with 8 bases left between them. The CDR3 consists of 15 residues. This CDR3 reads CASSPPGGDTGELFF. The CDR3 DNA reads as TGTGCCAGCTCACCACCAGGGGGAGACACCGGGGAGCTGTTTTTT.

This chain joins TRBV11-2 and TRBJ2-1; weak D call: TRBD2 (5 bases). V lost 3 bases and J 3 bases, leaving 9 bases between the germline ends. Germline V gene lookup returns CDR1 SGHAT and CDR2 FQNNGV. The CDR3 length is 14 residues. Written as DNA, the CDR3 is TGTGCCAGCAGCTTGGAGGCTCGCTACAATGAGCAGTTCTTC. It encodes CASSLEARYNEQFF.

Here the CDR3 reads CASSPGSYEQYV. Here the CDR3 DNA reads TGTGCCAGCAGTCCAGGCTCCTACGAGCAGTACGTC. This chain links TRBV12-3 or TRBV12-4 with TRBJ2-7, with D hard to call. The CDR3 is 12 amino acids. V was clipped by 5 bases and J by 0 bases, with 5 bases between them.

The CDR3 DNA sequence: TGCGCCAGCAGCGGGGGACAGGGCGGTATTGAAGCTTTCTTT. Protein sequence: CASSGGQGGIEAFF. The chain links TRBV5-1 to TRBJ1-1; TRBD1 agrees at 9 bases. Germline CDR1 and CDR2: SGHRS and YFSETQ. CDR3 length: 14 residues. Trimming cost V 4 bases and J 7 bases; bases outside gene matches: 8.

The chain is built from TRBV3-1 (or the pseudogene TRBV3-2) and TRBJ2-5; D not resolved. Looked up from germline, CDR1 is LGHDT and CDR2 is YNNKEL (reference sequence). V was trimmed by 5 bases and J by 3 bases, leaving 10 bases between them. CDR3 length: 13 amino acids. The CDR3 region has the DNA TGTGCCAGCAGCTCCGGACCGAAAGAGACCCAGTACTTC. Protein product: CASSSGPKETQYF.

The CDR3 spells CASSRGGISGNTIYF. The CDR3 bases are TGTGCCAGTAGCAGGGGCGGAATCTCTGGAAACACCATATATTTT. V is TRBV19 and J is TRBJ1-3, with D possibly TRBD1 on 6 matching bases. This CDR3 has 15 amino acids. CDR1 LNHDA and CDR2 SQIVND come from the germline V gene (reference sequence). Trimming removed 6 bases at V and 0 bases at J, with 12 bases between.

V is TRBV5-1 and J is TRBJ1-3, with D possibly matching TRBD1 (6 bases). There are 17 residues in the CDR3. Germline CDR1 reads SGHRS; CDR2 reads YFSETQ. V dropped 0 bases and J dropped 8 bases, with 21 bases sitting between them. The CDR3 coding sequence is TGCGCCAGCAGCTTGGTGGCTGGGGGCGTACAGGGAGACACCATATATTTT. As protein: CASSLVAGGVQGDTIYF.

This clone was detected a few times. This sequence joins TRBV24-1 and TRBJ1-2, with TRBD1 as a possible D gene (6 bases). CDR3 length: 13 residues. The V gene lost 7 bases and the J gene lost 8 bases, with 16 bases spanning the gap. Germline assignment: CDR1 KGHDR and CDR2 SFDVKD. As DNA, the CDR3 is TGTGCCACCAGGGGGGTGAAGGGGGACGGCTACACCTTC. Protein sequence: CATRGVKGDGYTF.

The chain is built from TRBV9 and TRBJ1-6; D is undetermined. Per the germline V gene, CDR1 is SGDLS and CDR2 is YYNGEE. V dropped 4 bases and J dropped 9 bases, with 11 bases sitting between them. The CDR3 is 13 residues long. Written as DNA, the CDR3 is TGTGCCAGCAGCCCCTCGGCGGGTTCACCCCTCCACTTT. Amino acid sequence: CASSPSAGSPLHF.

The V gene is TRBV28, the J gene TRBJ1-1; weak D call: TRBD1 (6 bases). The CDR3 has 12 amino acids. Trimming pared 5 bases from V and 7 bases from J, leaving 11 bases between. CDR1 and CDR2 (germline): MDHEN, SYDVKM. CDR3 bases: TGTGCCAGCAGTCGACAGGTGAGTGAAGCTTTCTTT. Its protein product is CASSRQVSEAFF.

The genes are TRBV27 and TRBJ1-1; no definite D call. The CDR3 extends over 14 amino acids. Deletions cut 3 bases from V and 5 bases from J, with 13 bases between. Germline V lookup: CDR1 MNHEY, CDR2 SMNVEV (reference sequence). The CDR3 region is CASSFGSLGTEAFF. The CDR3 nucleotides are TGTGCCAGCAGTTTTGGGAGCCTGGGAACTGAAGCTTTCTTT.

V usage is TRBV7-9 and J usage is TRBJ2-2; 11 nucleotides line up with TRBD2. The CDR3 length is 18 residues. Germline loops: CDR1 SEHNR, CDR2 FQNEAQ (reference sequence). The V and J ends lost 5 bases and 1 base, in that order; junction bases with no gene match: 9. DNA for the CDR3: TGTGCCAGCAGCCTCTCAGTCACTAGCGGGAGGAACACCGGGGAGCTGTTTTTT. It specifies CASSLSVTSGRNTGELFF. The complete variable domain, with remaining parts taken from reference TRBV7-9 and TRBJ2-2, reads DTGVSQNPRHKITKRGQNVTFRCDPISEHNRLYWYRQTLGQGPEFLTYFQNEAQLEKSRLLSDRFSAERPKGSFSTLEIQRTEQGDSAMYLCASSLSVTSGRNTGELFFGEGSRLTVL.

This chain links TRBV3-1 (or the pseudogene TRBV3-2) with TRBJ1-3, with 8 bases matching TRBD1. Germline CDR1 reads LGHDT; CDR2 reads YNNKEL (reference sequence). With V trimmed by 4 bases and J by 4 bases, 6 bases remained unmatched. The CDR3 is 15 amino acids. Here the CDR3 DNA reads TGTGCCAGCAGCCGATACAGGGGGGACGGAAACACCATATATTTT. Protein product: CASSRYRGDGNTIYF.

This chain uses TRBV5-4 with TRBJ1-2; D is possibly TRBD1 (5 bases). V lost 9 bases and J 0 bases, leaving 15 bases between the germline ends. There are 14 residues in the CDR3. Germline CDR1 SGHNT, CDR2 YYREEE (reference sequence). The CDR3 DNA reads TGTGCCATTGTGTCGGACACAACTAACTATGGCTACACCTTC. Protein sequence: CAIVSDTTNYGYTF.

The chain carries TRBV7-9 and TRBJ1-4; D gene unclear. The CDR3 sequence is 15 residues long. V dropped 2 bases and J dropped 7 bases, with 14 bases sitting between them. The germline CDR1 and CDR2 sequences are SEHNR and FQNEAQ (reference sequence). As DNA, the CDR3 is TGTGCCAGCAGCTTACCCGGGAGAAGGAGTGAAAAACTGTTTTTT. This encodes CASSLPGRRSEKLFF.

The chain recombines TRBV5-4 with TRBJ1-2; D call uncertain. The CDR3 loop spans 12 amino acids. Germline V gives CDR1 SGHNT, CDR2 YYREEE (reference sequence). Deletions cut 1 base from V and 6 bases from J, with 7 bases between. The CDR3 DNA sequence: TGTGCCAGCAGCTTGTGGTTGGATGGCTACACCTTC. Its protein is CASSLWLDGYTF.

The chain employs TRBV7-8 and TRBJ2-3; TRBD1 aligns across 11 bases. V was clipped by 4 bases and J by 8 bases; unmatched bases: 5. Germline assignment: CDR1 SGHVS and CDR2 FQNEAQ. The CDR3 contains 14 residues. The CDR3 loop is CASSSRTGGGTQYF. DNA for the CDR3: TGTGCCAGCAGCTCACGGACAGGGGGCGGTACGCAGTATTTT.

The J gene is TRBJ2-1, the V gene TRBV14; tentative D call: TRBD1 (6 bases). This CDR3 is built from 18 residues. Germline V lookup: CDR1 SGHDN, CDR2 FVKESK. With 2 bases removed from V and 4 bases from J, the gap between germline ends came to 21 bases. CDR3 protein: CASSQSTGDTRIYNEQFF. CDR3 DNA sequence: TGTGCCAGCAGCCAATCCACCGGGGACACGAGGATATACAATGAGCAGTTCTTC.

J is TRBJ1-1 and V is TRBV12-3 or TRBV12-4; D perhaps matches TRBD1 (5 bases). V was pared by 6 bases and J by 4 bases, with 12 bases between. The CDR3 extends over 13 amino acids. As DNA, the CDR3 is TGTGCCAGCAGCCAGCCGGGGCTCACTGAAGCTTTCTTT. Translation gives CASSQPGLTEAFF.

The chain uses TRBV19 and TRBJ2-2, with TRBD1 matching over 8 bases. The CDR3 is 16 amino acids. Germline CDR1 is LNHDA and CDR2 is SQIVND (reference sequence). The V and J ends lost 3 bases and 4 bases, in that order; junction bases with no gene match: 7. The DNA of the CDR3 is TGTGCCAGTAGTATTTTAAAACAGGGGGGCACCGGGGAGCTGTTTTTT. It translates to CASSILKQGGTGELFF.

This chain uses TRBV10-2 with TRBJ2-5; D is ambiguous. Trimming pared 2 bases from V and 9 bases from J, leaving 10 bases between. This CDR3 contains 12 residues. Germline CDR1 and CDR2: WSHSY and SAAADI. The CDR3 spells CASSELSLSQYF. The CDR3 DNA follows: TGCGCCAGCAGTGAGCTCTCGTTGTCCCAGTACTTC.

The CDR3 reads CASSSGTPNTIYF. CDR3 nucleotide sequence: TGTGCCAGCAGCTCAGGGACCCCAAACACCATATATTTT. V gene TRBV13 combines with J gene TRBJ1-3; TRBD1 might be the D (5 bases). CDR1 and CDR2 from the germline V gene are PRHDT and FYEKMQ (reference sequence). CDR3 length: 13 amino acids. V was cut by 4 bases and J by 6 bases, with 10 bases left in between.

V usage is TRBV24-1 and J usage is TRBJ2-1; TRBD1 matches 8 bases. With V trimmed by 2 bases and J by 4 bases, 3 bases remained unmatched. This CDR3 is built from 15 residues. The germline gives CDR1 KGHDR, CDR2 SFDVKD. The CDR3 reads CATSDSGQAYNEQFF. The CDR3 DNA sequence: TGTGCCACCAGTGATTCGGGACAGGCATACAATGAGCAGTTCTTC.